The rows below give T cell receptor beta chains drawn from one sample of a study of spatial heterogeneity in lung cancer. Via MiXCR, TCRdb re-called the 5' RACE reads, giving one row per CDR3 protein. The sample records about 12,000 distinct CDR3 sequences, approximately 3.5% being singletons. This specimen was PBMCs, taken at surgery. The receptors come from a male donor with early-stage non-small cell lung cancer. Each CDR3 is given with its conserved first and last residue. D genes are given only for firm matches. Only part of the rows carry a size: once, few, many, or a class if the clone is expanded.

d_call	clone_size	v_call	j_call	cdr3_length	cdr3_nt	cdr3_aa
TRBD1	many	TRBV10-3	TRBJ2-7	15	TGTGCCATCAGTGACCGGGACAGGGGGCATTACGAGCAGTACTTC	CAISDRDRGHYEQYF
NA	many	TRBV16	TRBJ1-1	13	TGTGCCAGCAGCCAACCCAGTTCCTCTGAAGCTTTCTTT	CASSQPSSSEAFF
TRBD1	many	TRBV7-9	TRBJ1-2	15	TGTGCCAGCAGCTCCTACAGGGGGCTGGGCTATGGCTACACCTTC	CASSSYRGLGYGYTF
NA	NA	TRBV9	TRBJ2-5	15	TGTGCCAGCAGCCATCGGACTGATACCCAAGAGACCCAGTACTTC	CASSHRTDTQETQYF
NA	many	TRBV2	TRBJ1-1	16	TGTGCCAGCAGTGAGGCTGACCAGACAGTGCATAATGAAGCTTTCTTT	CASSEADQTVHNEAFF
NA	many	TRBV6-6	TRBJ1-5	14	TGTGCCAGCAGTTACGAGGCCAGCAATCAGCCCCAGCATTTT	CASSYEASNQPQHF
TRBD2	NA	TRBV28	TRBJ2-1	15	TGTGCCAGCAGTTTAACTAGCGGGGGGTACAATGAGCAGTTCTTC	CASSLTSGGYNEQFF
NA	many	TRBV28	TRBJ1-1	12	TGTGCCAGCAGTTTAATGGACACTGAAGCTTTCTTT	CASSLMDTEAFF
NA	medium-sized	TRBV9	TRBJ1-1	13	TGTGCCAGCAGCGTAGGCGACGGAGCTGAAGCTTTCTTT	CASSVGDGAEAFF
NA	NA	TRBV6-5	TRBJ2-7	15	TGTGCCAGCAGCCTTACAGGGACCCAAACGGACGAGCAGTACTTC	CASSLTGTQTDEQYF
NA	many	TRBV6-6	TRBJ2-2	12	TGTGCCAGCGCAGTGTCTGACGGGGAGCTGTTTTTT	CASAVSDGELFF
NA	many	TRBV18	TRBJ1-1	13	TGTGCCAGCTCAACCGGAGAGAACACTGAAGCTTTCTTT	CASSTGENTEAFF
TRBD2	many	TRBV5-5	TRBJ2-7	15	TGTGCCAGCAGCGGGGGACTAGCGGGAGTTGGCGAGCAGTACTTC	CASSGGLAGVGEQYF
NA	NA	TRBV20-1	TRBJ2-7	11	TGCAGTGCTGGGGGGCCATACGAGCAGTACTTC	CSAGGPYEQYF
TRBD2	few	TRBV20-1	TRBJ2-3	14	TGCAGTGCCCCCCGGCCGGGAGGGAGAGATACGCAGTATTTT	CSAPRPGGRDTQYF
NA	many	TRBV2	TRBJ1-4	11	TGTGCCAGCAGCGAAAATGAAAAACTGTTTTTT	CASSENEKLFF
NA	many	TRBV2	TRBJ1-5	15	TGTGCCAGCACCCAAGAGGCGGGATCCAACCAGCCCCAGCATTTT	CASTQEAGSNQPQHF
NA	many	TRBV7-2	TRBJ2-3	15	TGTGCCAGCAGCGCCCCGGCACTGGCTGATGATACGCAGTATTTT	CASSAPALADDTQYF
NA	many	TRBV6-2/TRBV6-3	TRBJ2-2	14	TGTGCCAGCGGCCGGGACCAGAACACCGGGGAGCTGTTTTTT	CASGRDQNTGELFF
NA	NA	TRBV12-3/TRBV12-4	TRBJ2-1	15	TGTGCCAGCACCCCCGGGGGAGGGGGCTACAATGAGCAGTTCTTC	CASTPGGGGYNEQFF
TRBD2	many	TRBV7-3	TRBJ2-5	15	TGTGCCAGCAGCTTAATGGCGGGAGAGGAGGAGACCCAGTACTTC	CASSLMAGEEETQYF
TRBD1	many	TRBV5-1	TRBJ1-5	15	TGCGCCAGCAGCTTGGCCGGAGGGGGCGATCAGCCCCAGCATTTT	CASSLAGGGDQPQHF
TRBD2	many	TRBV5-1	TRBJ2-5	16	TGCGCCAGCAGCTTGGCGCTAGCGGGGGCCTCGGAGACCCAGTACTTC	CASSLALAGASETQYF
NA	NA	TRBV24-1	TRBJ2-5	14	TGTGCCACCAGTGATTTACAGCGGAAAGAGACCCAGTACTTC	CATSDLQRKETQYF
TRBD1	few	TRBV2	TRBJ1-5	14	TGTGCCAGCAGTCGACAGGGCGGGGATCAGCCCCAGCATTTT	CASSRQGGDQPQHF
NA	many	TRBV12-3/TRBV12-4	TRBJ2-2	18	TGTGCCAGCAGTTTAACCTGGCCCAGCCAATCGAAGACCGGGGAGCTGTTTTTT	CASSLTWPSQSKTGELFF
TRBD2	NA	TRBV18	TRBJ2-1	14	TGTGCCAGCTCACCAGTAGCGGGAGAGGGTGAGCAGTTCTTC	CASSPVAGEGEQFF
NA	few	TRBV30	TRBJ2-3	13	TGTGCCTGGAGTTGGGCAGACACAGATACGCAGTATTTT	CAWSWADTDTQYF
NA	few	TRBV7-6	TRBJ1-6	14	TGTGCCAGCAGCGAAAACGTAGGGAATTCACCCCTCCACTTT	CASSENVGNSPLHF
NA	many	TRBV6-5	TRBJ1-2	15	TGTGCCAGCAGTTACTCTGCGACCCCCGGCTATGGCTACACCTTC	CASSYSATPGYGYTF
NA	many	TRBV7-2	TRBJ2-6	15	TGTGCCAGCAGCTCACAGGGTGCCGGGGCCAACGTCCTGACTTTC	CASSSQGAGANVLTF
TRBD1	many	TRBV6-2/TRBV6-3	TRBJ2-5	15	TGTGCCAGCAGTTTGACGACAGGGGGCGTCCAGACCCAGTACTTC	CASSLTTGGVQTQYF
NA	many	TRBV5-5	TRBJ2-7	15	TGTGCCAGCAGCTTGGAGGTTAGCCGCTCCTACGAGCAGTACTTC	CASSLEVSRSYEQYF
NA	few	TRBV2	TRBJ2-7	14	TGTGCCAGCAGCGCCAGGTGGGCTACCTACGAGCAGTACTTC	CASSARWATYEQYF
NA	many	TRBV18	TRBJ2-1	14	TGTGCCAGCTCACCACCCTCCGGCATGAGGGAGCAGTTCTTC	CASSPPSGMREQFF
TRBD1	many	TRBV3-1	TRBJ1-3	16	TGTGCCAGCAGCCACCAACAGGGGCCCTCTGGAAACACCATATATTTT	CASSHQQGPSGNTIYF
TRBD2	NA	TRBV20-1	TRBJ2-3	18	TGCAGTGCTCCCACGATCGGCGGCGGGGGGCTGGGCACAGATACGCAGTATTTT	CSAPTIGGGGLGTDTQYF
TRBD1	many	TRBV6-2/TRBV6-3	TRBJ2-5	14	TGTGCCAGCAGTTACGGGACAGCTCAAGAGACCCAGTACTTC	CASSYGTAQETQYF
NA	many	TRBV12-3/TRBV12-4	TRBJ2-5	13	TGTGCCAGCAGTACTTACAGCCAAGAGACCCAGTACTTC	CASSTYSQETQYF
NA	many	TRBV28	TRBJ1-4	13	TGTGCCAGCAGTTTAAACGGGAATGAAAAACTGTTTTTT	CASSLNGNEKLFF
TRBD1	many	TRBV7-2	TRBJ2-3	14	TGTGCCAGCAGCCGGGACAGCACCACAGATACGCAGTATTTT	CASSRDSTTDTQYF
NA	many	TRBV2	TRBJ2-7	16	TGTGCCAGCAGTGACGCATACAGGCCCCTTTCCTACGAGCAGTACTTC	CASSDAYRPLSYEQYF
NA	many	TRBV7-2	TRBJ1-2	14	TGTGCCAGCAGCGACTTAGCGAGACGAGGAGGCTACACCTTC	CASSDLARRGGYTF
NA	many	TRBV10-1	TRBJ1-5	16	TGCGCCACCCCTTCCCAAGGGGGGTTAGGGAATCAGCCCCAGCATTTT	CATPSQGGLGNQPQHF
NA	many	TRBV11-2	TRBJ2-3	15	TGTGCCAGCAGCCCTGGGGGTTCCGACACAGATACGCAGTATTTT	CASSPGGSDTDTQYF
TRBD2	NA	TRBV28	TRBJ2-1	17	TGTGCCAGCAGTACAAATAGCGGGATGGACTCCTACAATGAGCAGTTCTTC	CASSTNSGMDSYNEQFF
NA	many	TRBV29-1	TRBJ2-7	10	TGCAGCGTTGGGTCCCACGAGCAGTACTTC	CSVGSHEQYF
NA	many	TRBV24-1	TRBJ2-5	14	TGTGCCACCAGTGATGAGGCAGGTATAGGGACCCAGTACTTC	CATSDEAGIGTQYF
TRBD1	many	TRBV7-2	TRBJ1-2	13	TGTGCCAGCAGCTGGGGACAGCGCTATGGCTACACCTTC	CASSWGQRYGYTF
TRBD2	many	TRBV7-9	TRBJ2-1	14	TGTGCCAGTTTGTTGGGGACTAGCGGCCATGAGCAGTTCTTC	CASLLGTSGHEQFF
NA	few	TRBV6-6	TRBJ2-5	17	TGTGCCAGCAGAGGGACTTTAGGGCCGATGCCCCAAGAGACCCAGTACTTC	CASRGTLGPMPQETQYF
NA	many	TRBV11-1	TRBJ2-4	13	TGTGCCAGCAGCTTAGCCAGGGCCGGCATTCAGTACTTC	CASSLARAGIQYF
NA	many	TRBV6-5	TRBJ1-1	13	TGTGCCAGCAGTTACAACGGGAACACTGAAGCTTTCTTT	CASSYNGNTEAFF
NA	medium-sized	TRBV9	TRBJ2-1	17	TGTGCCAGCAGCGTAGAAGCTCCTAGGGGGGCTTACAATGAGCAGTTCTTC	CASSVEAPRGAYNEQFF